This is a list of T cell receptor beta chains from one sample in a study of shared clonotypes between healthy human individuals. TCRdb's copy holds only in-frame clones and misses some; the assay was immunoSEQ multiplex PCR. The repertoire holds about 1 million clones, with about 75% as singletons. Sequencing was done on a sample of memory CD4+ T cells sorted from blood. The receptors here all came from a man younger than 35 in good health. CDR3s include the opening cysteine and the closing phenylalanine or tryptophan. D genes are given only for firm matches. Only part of the rows carry a size: once, few, many, or a class if the clone is expanded.

D: .; V: TRBV10-2; size: .; J: TRBJ2-7; CDR3: CASSEFRSYEQYF; DNA: TGCGCCAGCAGTGAGTTCCGATCCTACGAGCAGTACTTC
D: .; V: TRBV6-5; size: .; J: TRBJ2-7; CDR3: CASSYRGSGSYEQYF; DNA: TGTGCCAGCAGTTACCGGGGCTCCGGATCCTACGAGCAGTACTTC
D: .; V: TRBV6-6; size: once; J: TRBJ2-7; CDR3: CASSSTGLGYEQYF; DNA: TGTGCCAGCAGTTCCACCGGGTTAGGCTACGAGCAGTACTTC
D: .; V: TRBV7-8; size: .; J: TRBJ2-2; CDR3: CASSLGWPGELFF; DNA: TGTGCCAGCAGCTTAGGTTGGCCCGGGGAGCTGTTTTTT
D: TRBD2; V: TRBV4-1; size: .; J: TRBJ2-1; CDR3: CASSRSGGSGRGEQFF; DNA: TGCGCCAGCAGCCGGAGCGGGGGTAGCGGGAGAGGTGAGCAGTTCTTC
D: TRBD2; V: TRBV7-2; size: few; J: TRBJ2-3; CDR3: CASSFTSGRGRDTQYF; DNA: TGTGCCAGCAGCTTCACTAGCGGGAGAGGTCGGGATACGCAGTATTTT
D: TRBD1; V: TRBV2; size: many; J: TRBJ1-1; CDR3: CASSLHRGLTEAFF; DNA: TGTGCCAGCAGTCTTCACAGGGGGCTCACTGAAGCTTTCTTT
D: TRBD2; V: TRBV6-1; size: .; J: TRBJ2-5; CDR3: CASSDRGGWETQYF; DNA: TGTGCCAGCAGCGACCGGGGGGGATGGGAGACCCAGTACTTC
D: .; V: TRBV28; size: .; J: TRBJ1-6; CDR3: CASSSPTGYNSPLHF; DNA: TGTGCCAGCAGTTCCCCGACGGGATATAATTCACCCCTCCACTTT
D: TRBD2; V: TRBV7-9; size: .; J: TRBJ2-5; CDR3: CASSQGLAGGETQYF; DNA: TGTGCCAGCAGCCAAGGACTAGCGGGCGGAGAGACCCAGTACTTC
D: TRBD2; V: TRBV9; size: .; J: TRBJ2-5; CDR3: CASSPQRGTQETQYF; DNA: TGTGCCAGCAGCCCCCAGCGGGGAACCCAAGAGACCCAGTACTTC
D: .; V: TRBV12-2; size: .; J: TRBJ2-3; CDR3: CASRYTSTDTQYF; DNA: TGTGCAAGTCGGTACACTAGCACAGATACGCAGTATTTT
D: .; V: TRBV19; size: .; J: TRBJ2-7; CDR3: CASSGVGFEHEQYF; DNA: TGTGCCAGTAGTGGGGTTGGGTTCGAACACGAGCAGTACTTC
D: TRBD2; V: TRBV9; size: .; J: TRBJ2-5; CDR3: CASSAGLAGGTSETQYF; DNA: TGTGCCAGCAGCGCGGGACTAGCGGGAGGGACCTCAGAGACCCAGTACTTC
D: .; V: TRBV5-1; size: .; J: TRBJ2-1; CDR3: CASSLGQINEQFF; DNA: TGCGCCAGCAGCTTGGGACAGATCAATGAGCAGTTCTTC
D: .; V: TRBV2; size: .; J: TRBJ2-5; CDR3: CASSSDGSGTQYF; DNA: TGTGCCAGCAGTTCGGACGGCAGCGGGACCCAGTACTTC
D: .; V: TRBV4-3; size: .; J: TRBJ2-1; CDR3: CASSQDRAGLAQFF; DNA: TGCGCCAGCAGCCAAGATCGGGCAGGGTTGGCGCAGTTCTTC
D: TRBD1; V: TRBV11-2; size: .; J: TRBJ1-4; CDR3: CASSLGTGNEKLFF; DNA: TGTGCCAGCAGCTTAGGGACAGGAAATGAAAAACTGTTTTTT
D: .; V: TRBV6-1; size: .; J: TRBJ1-1; CDR3: CASSEWSGVSAFF; DNA: TGTGCCAGCAGTGAATGGTCAGGGGTTTCAGCTTTCTTT
D: .; V: TRBV10-2; size: .; J: TRBJ2-1; CDR3: CASSGSGYNEQFF; DNA: TGCGCCAGCAGTGGAAGTGGCTACAATGAGCAGTTCTTC
D: .; V: TRBV10-3; size: .; J: TRBJ2-1; CDR3: CATGGLVNEQFF; DNA: TGTGCCACCGGGGGACTCGTTAATGAGCAGTTCTTC
D: TRBD1; V: TRBV2; size: .; J: TRBJ2-7; CDR3: CASSGNRGLSEQYF; DNA: TGTGCCAGCAGCGGGAACAGGGGTCTTTCCGAGCAGTACTTC
D: .; V: TRBV6-5; size: .; J: TRBJ2-1; CDR3: CASSPRRGQYNEQFF; DNA: TGTGCCAGCAGTCCAAGGAGGGGCCAGTACAATGAGCAGTTCTTC
D: TRBD1; V: TRBV29-1; size: .; J: TRBJ1-2; CDR3: CSVASRGNVNGYTF; DNA: TGCAGCGTTGCCTCCAGGGGGAACGTCAATGGCTACACCTTC
D: .; V: TRBV2; size: .; J: TRBJ2-2; CDR3: CASSEAPGSGELFF; DNA: TGTGCCAGCAGTGAAGCGCCAGGGTCCGGGGAGCTGTTTTTT
D: .; V: TRBV5-4; size: .; J: TRBJ2-7; CDR3: CASSPPWGNEQYF; DNA: TGTGCCAGCAGCCCACCCTGGGGGAACGAGCAGTACTTC
D: TRBD1; V: TRBV7-9; size: .; J: TRBJ1-2; CDR3: CASSSPGQFWGYTF; DNA: TGTGCCAGCAGCTCTCCGGGACAGTTCTGGGGCTACACCTTC
D: .; V: TRBV6-4; size: .; J: TRBJ1-1; CDR3: CASSRQSNTEAFF; DNA: TGTGCCAGCTCGAGGCAATCGAACACTGAAGCTTTCTTT
D: .; V: TRBV27; size: few; J: TRBJ2-6; CDR3: CASSQFRSSGANVLTF; DNA: TGTGCCAGCAGTCAATTTAGAAGCTCTGGGGCCAACGTCCTGACTTTC
D: .; V: TRBV7-9; size: .; J: TRBJ2-7; CDR3: CASSLGTSSYEQYF; DNA: TGTGCCAGCAGCTTAGGGACAAGCTCCTACGAGCAGTACTTC
D: .; V: TRBV2; size: few; J: TRBJ2-3; CDR3: CASNRASTDTQYF; DNA: TGTGCCAGCAACCGGGCTAGCACAGATACGCAGTATTTT
D: .; V: TRBV6-1; size: .; J: TRBJ1-1; CDR3: CASSERLNTEAFF; DNA: TGTGCCAGCAGTGAACGATTAAACACTGAAGCTTTCTTT
D: .; V: TRBV30; size: .; J: TRBJ2-7; CDR3: CASTWQGGGEQYF; DNA: TGTGCCTCTACGTGGCAGGGAGGGGGCGAGCAGTACTTC
D: TRBD1; V: TRBV9; size: many; J: TRBJ2-1; CDR3: CASNVRGPGNEQFF; DNA: TGTGCCAGCAATGTTAGGGGGCCGGGCAATGAGCAGTTCTTC
D: TRBD2; V: TRBV9; size: .; J: TRBJ2-5; CDR3: CASSATRGLAGETQYF; DNA: TGTGCCAGCAGCGCCACCCGGGGACTAGCGGGAGAGACCCAGTACTTC
D: .; V: TRBV28; size: .; J: TRBJ1-6; CDR3: CASSSGDMTNSPLHF; DNA: TGTGCCAGCAGTTCCGGGGACATGACTAATTCACCCCTCCACTTT
D: TRBD2; V: TRBV10-2; size: .; J: TRBJ2-1; CDR3: CASTPTGLVNNEQFF; DNA: TGCGCCAGCACCCCCACGGGACTAGTGAACAATGAGCAGTTCTTC
D: TRBD1; V: TRBV28; size: .; J: TRBJ1-6; CDR3: CASQTGMGSPLHF; DNA: TGTGCCAGTCAGACAGGGATGGGGTCACCCCTCCACTTT
D: TRBD2; V: TRBV11-2; size: .; J: TRBJ2-7; CDR3: CASTQTGLAGHEQYF; DNA: TGTGCCAGCACGCAGACGGGACTAGCGGGACACGAGCAGTACTTC
D: .; V: TRBV5-6; size: .; J: TRBJ2-5; CDR3: CASSFLRNFQETQYF; DNA: TGTGCCAGCAGCTTTCTAAGGAACTTCCAAGAGACCCAGTACTTC